The rows below give T cell receptor beta chains drawn from one sample of a study of human T cells and chemical hapten exposure. TCRdb analysed the RACE reads with MiXCR anew, one entry per CDR3 protein. Of around 300,000 distinct CDR3 sequences in the sample, 5.5% to 8% are singletons; the top ten hold more than 7%. The source was whole blood, collected in connection with sensitization to the hapten diphenylcyclopropenone (DPC). These receptors were obtained from a woman aged 18 to 35 with alopecia areata. Some clones in this sample may be carry-over from other donors' samples. CDR3s include the opening cysteine and the closing phenylalanine or tryptophan. D genes are given only for firm matches. Clone size, where shown, is once, few, many, or a class for clones that have expanded.

v_call	clone_size	j_call	d_call	cdr3_aa	cdr3_nt
TRBV6-6	few	TRBJ1-1	-	CASSLGPQEYTEAFF	TGTGCCAGCAGCCTGGGCCCACAGGAGTACACTGAAGCTTTCTTT
TRBV29-1	few	TRBJ1-1	-	CSGQVVTEAFF	TGCAGCGGACAGGTCGTAACTGAAGCTTTCTTT
TRBV10-3	-	TRBJ2-3	TRBD1	CAISEGRTGGADTQYF	TGTGCCATCAGTGAAGGGCGGACAGGGGGCGCAGATACGCAGTATTTT
TRBV20-1	few	TRBJ2-2	-	CSARNPMVGTGELFF	TGCAGTGCTAGAAACCCTATGGTGGGCACCGGGGAGCTGTTTTTT
TRBV5-1	-	TRBJ1-4	-	CASSLDTVNEKLFF	TGCGCCAGCAGCTTAGACACCGTCAATGAAAAACTGTTTTTT
TRBV4-3	-	TRBJ1-6	TRBD1	CASSQDMAGGISPLHF	TGCGCCAGCAGCCAAGATATGGCAGGGGGCATTTCACCCCTCCACTTT
TRBV28	-	TRBJ2-3	-	CASSLGAFRGLADTQYF	TGTGCCAGCAGTTTAGGAGCCTTCCGGGGGTTGGCGGATACGCAGTATTTT
TRBV18	-	TRBJ2-3	TRBD1	CASSPPHRQGTDTQYF	TGTGCCAGCTCCCCGCCCCACCGACAGGGTACAGATACGCAGTATTTT
TRBV20-1	-	TRBJ2-1	-	CSARARRQSLNKFF	TGCAGTGCTAGAGCTAGACGTCAATCCCTAAATAAGTTCTTC
TRBV28	many	TRBJ2-7	-	CASRQAYEQYF	TGTGCCAGCCGACAGGCCTACGAGCAGTACTTC
TRBV20-1	once	TRBJ2-3	-	CSARAASRTDTQYF	TGCAGTGCTAGAGCTGCTAGTAGAACAGATACGCAGTATTTT
TRBV6-6	many	TRBJ2-2	TRBD2	CASSYASGLPKDGELFF	TGTGCCAGCAGTTACGCTAGCGGGCTCCCCAAGGACGGGGAGCTGTTTTTT
TRBV4-3	few	TRBJ1-2	-	CASSQALDAIWGYTF	TGCGCCAGCAGCCAAGCGTTGGACGCTATCTGGGGCTACACCTTC
TRBV20-1	many	TRBJ2-2	-	CSARGLIANTGELFF	TGCAGTGCTAGGGGACTGATTGCGAACACCGGGGAGCTGTTTTTT
TRBV11-3	few	TRBJ2-2	-	CASSLQGHGELFF	TGTGCCAGCAGCCTACAGGGCCACGGGGAGCTGTTTTTT
TRBV28	few	TRBJ1-2	-	CASSFSGIYGYTF	TGTGCCAGCAGTTTCTCCGGGATCTATGGCTACACCTTC
TRBV28	few	TRBJ1-1	TRBD1	CASSPLDRRSTEAFF	TGTGCCAGCAGCCCCCTGGACAGGAGGAGCACTGAAGCTTTCTTT
TRBV27	-	TRBJ2-5	TRBD2	CASSSAWAGGQETQYF	TGTGCCAGCAGTTCCGCCTGGGCGGGGGGGCAAGAGACCCAGTACTTC
TRBV6-2/TRBV6-3	few	TRBJ1-2	-	CASKQEGNGYTF	TGTGCCAGCAAACAGGAGGGGAATGGCTACACCTTC
TRBV28	many	TRBJ2-7	TRBD2	CASNKAAGAYEQYF	TGTGCCAGCAACAAAGCGGCGGGAGCCTACGAGCAGTACTTC
TRBV7-2	few	TRBJ1-2	-	CASSASSSDYGYTF	TGTGCCAGCAGCGCCTCTTCCAGCGACTATGGCTACACCTTC
TRBV5-1	-	TRBJ2-7	TRBD2	CASSRSGNLPYEQYF	TGCGCCAGCAGCCGGAGCGGGAACCTACCCTACGAGCAGTACTTC
TRBV20-1	few	TRBJ2-3	TRBD2	CSARLLAGGTDTQYF	TGCAGTGCTAGGCTACTAGCGGGGGGAACAGATACGCAGTATTTT
TRBV12-3/TRBV12-4	many	TRBJ2-7	TRBD1	CASSPGQGWYEQYF	TGTGCCAGCAGTCCGGGACAGGGATGGTACGAGCAGTACTTC
TRBV7-9	many	TRBJ2-2	-	CASSADILGELFF	TGTGCCAGCAGCGCGGACATACTCGGGGAGCTGTTTTTT
TRBV7-8	many	TRBJ2-6	TRBD1	CASSSGTGDYRSGANVLTF	TGTGCCAGCAGCTCGGGGACAGGGGATTATAGGTCTGGGGCCAACGTCCTGACTTTC
TRBV5-4	-	TRBJ2-6	-	CASRTKTGANVLTF	TGTGCCAGCAGAACTAAAACTGGGGCCAACGTCCTGACTTTC
TRBV9	-	TRBJ1-1	-	CASSVGGAGNTEAFF	TGTGCCAGCAGCGTAGGTGGTGCGGGGAACACTGAAGCTTTCTTT
TRBV6-2/TRBV6-3	many	TRBJ2-7	-	CASSYRGGKYEQYF	TGTGCCAGCAGTTACCGTGGGGGAAAATACGAGCAGTACTTC
TRBV7-3	-	TRBJ1-6	-	CASSLEPGSPLHF	TGTGCCAGCAGCTTAGAGCCCGGATCACCCCTCCACTTT
TRBV7-9	few	TRBJ1-1	-	CASSLAEPGAFF	TGTGCCAGCAGCTTAGCGGAGCCGGGAGCTTTCTTT
TRBV2	many	TRBJ1-2	-	CASNKEDTTTYGYTF	TGTGCCAGTAATAAGGAGGACACAACCACCTATGGCTACACCTTC
TRBV5-1	few	TRBJ2-3	-	CASSLNGGINTDTQYF	TGCGCCAGCAGCTTAAACGGGGGAATCAACACAGATACGCAGTATTTT
TRBV2	many	TRBJ2-7	-	CASGNGGYEQYF	TGTGCCAGCGGAAACGGAGGATACGAGCAGTACTTC
TRBV21-1	few	TRBJ1-1	-	CASPNTGGGNTEAFF	TGTGCCAGCCCTAATACTGGAGGGGGTAACACTGAAGCTTTCTTT
TRBV6-2/TRBV6-3	many	TRBJ2-1	-	CASSRDPSSNEQFF	TGTGCCAGCAGCAGGGACCCCTCTTCGAATGAGCAGTTCTTC
TRBV7-9	-	TRBJ1-6	TRBD1	CASGLGQGHHNSPLHF	TGTGCCAGCGGATTAGGACAGGGACATCATAATTCACCCCTCCACTTT
TRBV7-9	few	TRBJ1-4	TRBD1	CASSSDRDGEKLFF	TGTGCCAGCAGCTCCGACAGGGACGGCGAAAAACTGTTTTTT
TRBV6-5	many	TRBJ2-3	TRBD2	CASSPSGGAPDTQYF	TGTGCCAGCAGCCCCAGCGGGGGGGCCCCAGATACGCAGTATTTT
TRBV9	few	TRBJ2-7	TRBD1	CASSVGQGMNEQYF	TGTGCCAGCAGCGTAGGACAGGGGATGAACGAGCAGTACTTC
TRBV7-2	-	TRBJ1-5	-	CASSLEKNSNQPQHF	TGTGCCAGCAGCTTGGAGAAAAATAGCAATCAGCCCCAGCATTTT
TRBV2	few	TRBJ1-5	TRBD1	CASSEGGQGRSNQPQHF	TGTGCCAGCAGTGAGGGGGGACAGGGACGTAGCAATCAGCCCCAGCATTTT
TRBV28	few	TRBJ2-6	TRBD1	CASSLQAWDRALGANVLTF	TGTGCCAGCAGTTTACAAGCTTGGGACAGGGCGCTCGGGGCCAACGTCCTGACTTTC
TRBV7-6	few	TRBJ2-1	TRBD1	CASSLDRDRVVNEQFF	TGTGCCAGCAGCTTAGATCGGGACAGGGTGGTCAATGAGCAGTTCTTC
TRBV15	few	TRBJ1-5	-	CATSRTVDQPQHF	TGTGCCACCAGCCGCACAGTCGATCAGCCCCAGCATTTT
TRBV25-1	-	TRBJ1-4	TRBD1	CASSDDRGNEKLFF	TGTGCCAGCAGTGACGACAGGGGAAATGAAAAACTGTTTTTT
TRBV4-2	few	TRBJ2-1	TRBD2	CASSELAGDPNEQFF	TGTGCCAGCAGCGAACTAGCGGGGGACCCCAATGAGCAGTTCTTC
TRBV10-3	few	TRBJ1-5	-	CAIRDARGTEPQHF	TGTGCCATCAGGGACGCGAGGGGGACTGAGCCCCAGCATTTT
TRBV7-2	few	TRBJ1-5	-	CASSLFQGYSNQPQHF	TGTGCCAGCAGCTTATTTCAGGGGTATAGCAATCAGCCCCAGCATTTT
TRBV24-1	-	TRBJ2-7	-	CATSDSGLAEEQYF	TGTGCCACCAGTGATAGCGGACTGGCGGAGGAGCAGTACTTC
TRBV20-1	few	TRBJ2-5	-	CSPRAGETQYF	TGCAGTCCAAGGGCCGGGGAGACCCAGTACTTC
TRBV12-3/TRBV12-4	few	TRBJ2-1	-	CASSSGSTPYNEQFF	TGTGCCAGCAGTTCAGGGTCCACCCCCTACAATGAGCAGTTCTTC
TRBV5-1	few	TRBJ1-2	TRBD1	CASQVRDRSNYGYTF	TGCGCCAGCCAAGTCCGGGACAGATCTAACTATGGCTACACCTTC
TRBV28	many	TRBJ2-3	-	CASSLERDTDTQYF	-